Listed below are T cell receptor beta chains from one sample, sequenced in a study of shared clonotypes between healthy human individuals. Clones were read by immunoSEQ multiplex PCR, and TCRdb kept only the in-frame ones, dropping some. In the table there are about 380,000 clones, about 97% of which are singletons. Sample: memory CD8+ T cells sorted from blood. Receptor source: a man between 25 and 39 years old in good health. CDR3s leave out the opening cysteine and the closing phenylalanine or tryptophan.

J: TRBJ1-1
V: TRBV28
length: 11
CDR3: ASSRRGQTEAF

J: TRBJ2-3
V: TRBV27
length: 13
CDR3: ASSSETSSTDTQY

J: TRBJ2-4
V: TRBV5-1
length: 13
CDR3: ASSRTPGLGPIQY

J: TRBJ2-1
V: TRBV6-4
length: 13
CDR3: ASSEFSGGANEQF

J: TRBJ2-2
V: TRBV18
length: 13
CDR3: ASSPPGPVPGELF

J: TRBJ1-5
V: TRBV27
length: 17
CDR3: ASSLTQPVYRALSLPQH

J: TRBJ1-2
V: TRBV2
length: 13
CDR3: ASSLTPSQVYGYT

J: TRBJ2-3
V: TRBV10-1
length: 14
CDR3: ASSLGLAGSKDTQY

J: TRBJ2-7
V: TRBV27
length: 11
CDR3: ASSSDRYYEQY

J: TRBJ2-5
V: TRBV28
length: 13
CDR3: ASRGSETKQETQY

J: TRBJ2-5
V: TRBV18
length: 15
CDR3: ASSPPTAGPVQETQY

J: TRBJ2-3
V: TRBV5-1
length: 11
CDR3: ASSLAGTDTQY

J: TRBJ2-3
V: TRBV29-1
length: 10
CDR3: SVGTGADTQY

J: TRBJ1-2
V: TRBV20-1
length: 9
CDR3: SARDSYGYT

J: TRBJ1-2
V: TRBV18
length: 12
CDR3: ASSPQPQNYGYT

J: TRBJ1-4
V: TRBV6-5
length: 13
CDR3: ASSYSNQFNEKLF

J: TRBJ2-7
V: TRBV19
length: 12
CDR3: ASSTPTGGYEQY

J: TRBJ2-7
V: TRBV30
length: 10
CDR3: AWSDSLYEQY

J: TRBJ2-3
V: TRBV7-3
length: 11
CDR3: ASSLNARDTQY

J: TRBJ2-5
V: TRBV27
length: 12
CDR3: ASGGGQGRETQY

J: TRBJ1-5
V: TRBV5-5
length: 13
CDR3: ASSLGDRGDQPQH

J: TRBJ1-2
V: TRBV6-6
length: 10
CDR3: ASSFHRDGYT

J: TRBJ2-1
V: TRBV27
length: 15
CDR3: ASTSRISARPYNEQF

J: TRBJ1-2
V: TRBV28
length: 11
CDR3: ASSTHTGEGYT

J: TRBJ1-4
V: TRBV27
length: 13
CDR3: ASSLKGAVNEKLF

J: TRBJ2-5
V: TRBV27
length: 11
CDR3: AVAGRGRETQY

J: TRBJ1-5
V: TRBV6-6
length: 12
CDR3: ASSRERGNQPQH

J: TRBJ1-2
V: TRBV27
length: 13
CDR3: ASRPLQGTNYGYT

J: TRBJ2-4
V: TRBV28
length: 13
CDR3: ASSLPGTGRNIQY

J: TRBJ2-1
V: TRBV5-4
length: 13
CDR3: ASSLFQGGDNEQF

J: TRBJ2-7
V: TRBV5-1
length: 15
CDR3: ASSLGTSGRFSYEQY

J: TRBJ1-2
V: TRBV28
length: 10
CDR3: ASSSGGYGYT

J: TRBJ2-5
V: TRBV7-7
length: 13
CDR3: ASSLEWGQGETQY

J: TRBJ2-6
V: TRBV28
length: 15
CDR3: ASSFPRGVSGANVLT

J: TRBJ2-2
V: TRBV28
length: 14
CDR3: ASLPLRGRFTGELF

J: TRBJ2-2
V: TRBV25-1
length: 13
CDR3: ASSRTSGTTGELF

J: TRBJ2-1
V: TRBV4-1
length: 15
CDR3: ASSHFPGLAVYNEQF